Here is one TCR beta chain with its context. Its target is not known. This CDR3 has 15 residues. The germline V gene has CDR1 SGHAT and CDR2 FQNNGV. V lost 5 bases and J 3 bases, leaving 13 bases between the germline ends. Exclusion criteria comprised uncontrolled infection, other autoimmune disease, pregnancy or lactation. TCR beta CDR3 region amplification was performed from RNA transcripts. HTBI primers were used for first-round RT-PCR of the TCR CDR3. TCRdb processed the multiplex PCR reads anew with MiXCR; each CDR3 protein has one entry. The sample has some 620,000 distinct CDR3 sequences; 15% to 20% are singletons. This entry is derived from a study of T cells in Graves' hyperthyroidism and ophthalmopathy. Across the study: Peripheral blood was drawn at first diagnosis, prior to all treatment. Broader study findings: Blood samples included most of the expanded thyroid clonotypes exceeding 0.001.

The sample consisted of blood. The TCR was taken from a woman aged 25 to 39 with Graves' hyperthyroidism. The genes are TRBV11-2 and TRBJ1-4; possible D gene TRBD1, 6 bases. CDR3 amino acids: CASSTAGQANEKLFF. The CDR3, as DNA: TGTGCCAGCAGCACCGCGGGACAAGCTAATGAAAAACTGTTTTTT.